The 7 T cell receptor beta chains below all came from one sample that was sequenced in a study of cytomegalovirus exposure and HLA in healthy donors. Vbeta (60) and Jbeta (13) primers were used in the PCR. Produced via immunoSEQ multiplex PCR; TCRdb's table is partial and in-frame only. The sample contains 180,000 or so clones, 75% to 80% of which appear only once. The sequenced material came from PBMCs. Receptor source: a middle-aged man in good health and CMV-seropositive.

The table lists this clone with a count of one. This specimen includes other DNA sequences encoding the same CDR3. The V and J genes are TRBV28 and TRBJ1-2; 7 nucleotides line up with TRBD1. The CDR3 spans 13 residues. The germline CDR1 and CDR2 sequences are MDHEN and SYDVKM. The ends lost 5 bases at V and 3 bases at J; junction bases unmatched: 3. The CDR3 DNA reads TGTGCCAGCAGTCCCGGGACAGACTATGGCTACACCTTC. This gives the protein CASSPGTDYGYTF.

This chain links TRBV9 with TRBJ2-2; TRBD2 matches 10 bases. Germline lookup yields CDR1 SGDLS and CDR2 YYNGEE. The CDR3 contains 15 residues. V was clipped by 1 base and J by 5 bases; unmatched bases: 2. The CDR3 protein is CASSVRTSGTGELFF. The CDR3, as DNA: TGTGCCAGCAGCGTAAGGACTAGCGGAACCGGGGAGCTGTTTTTT.

The chain uses TRBV4-1 and TRBJ1-2; tentatively, D is TRBD1 (5 bases). Trimming stripped 4 bases from V and 1 base from J, with 19 bases between. CDR1 and CDR2 from the germline V gene are MGHRA and YSYEKL. This CDR3 contains 17 residues. CDR3 DNA sequence: TGCGCCAGCAGCCTAATACCGCGGGGAAGGGGTAACTATGGCTACACCTTC. Translation gives CASSLIPRGRGNYGYTF.

Note on this clone: In the same sample, other DNA sequences code for this CDR3. The CDR3 DNA reads TGTGCCAGCAGCCGAATACAGGGGAGTGCGTACACTGAAGCTTTCTTT. This sequence encodes CASSRIQGSAYTEAFF. This chain links TRBV28 with TRBJ1-1, with TRBD1 matching over 7 bases. Looked up from germline, CDR1 is MDHEN and CDR2 is SYDVKM. The ends lost 6 bases at V and 3 bases at J; junction bases unmatched: 13. This CDR3 is built from 16 residues.

The rearrangement joins TRBV2 to TRBJ2-2, with 11 bases that match TRBD2. The ends lost 4 bases at V and 7 bases at J; junction bases unmatched: 8. Germline CDR1 and CDR2: SNHLY and FYNNEI. The CDR3 runs to 16 residues. This chain's CDR3 is CASSVAGGPIDGELFF. The CDR3 DNA is TGTGCCAGCAGTGTAGCGGGAGGGCCCATTGACGGGGAGCTGTTTTTT.

This clone was observed a few times. Germline and junction disagree at one end, which may indicate a read error. J is TRBJ1-2 and V is TRBV7-9; no clear D gene. Germline CDR1 and CDR2: SEHNR and FQNEAQ (reference sequence). This CDR3 is 10 amino acids long. CDR3 DNA: TGTTCCAGCACCCACCCCATCGCGGCCTTC. Translated, it gives CSSTHPIAAF.

This chain links TRBV19 with TRBJ2-4; D uncertain. Looked up from germline, CDR1 is LNHDA and CDR2 is SQIVND (reference sequence). CDR3 length equals 12 residues. Deletions cut 4 bases from V and 12 bases from J, with 13 bases between. The CDR3: CASSTLSYSQYF. CDR3 coding DNA: TGTGCCAGTAGTACCCTCTCCTACAGTCAGTACTTC.